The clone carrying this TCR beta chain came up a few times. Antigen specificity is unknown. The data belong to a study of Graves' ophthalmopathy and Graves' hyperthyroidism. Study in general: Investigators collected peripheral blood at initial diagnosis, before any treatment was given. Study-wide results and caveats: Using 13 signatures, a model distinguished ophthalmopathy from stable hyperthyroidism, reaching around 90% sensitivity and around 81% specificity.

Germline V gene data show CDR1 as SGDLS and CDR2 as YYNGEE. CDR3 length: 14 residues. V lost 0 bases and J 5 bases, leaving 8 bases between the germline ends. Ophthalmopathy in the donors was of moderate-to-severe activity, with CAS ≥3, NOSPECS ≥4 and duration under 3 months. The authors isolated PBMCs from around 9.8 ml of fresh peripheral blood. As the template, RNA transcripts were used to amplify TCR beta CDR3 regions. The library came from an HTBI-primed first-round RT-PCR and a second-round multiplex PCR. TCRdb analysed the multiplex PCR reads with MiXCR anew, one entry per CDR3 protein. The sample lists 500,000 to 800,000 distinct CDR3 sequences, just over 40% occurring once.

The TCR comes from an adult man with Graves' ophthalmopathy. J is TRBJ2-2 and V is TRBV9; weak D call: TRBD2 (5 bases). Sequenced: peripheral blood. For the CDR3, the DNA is TGTGCCAGCAGCGTAGCCGGGGATACCGGGGAGCTGTTTTTT. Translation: CASSVAGDTGELFF.